This paragraph covers one T cell receptor (beta chain) sequence. Method: immunoSEQ multiplex PCR; TCRdb's copy keeps in-frame clones and lacks some. Of 70,000 to 100,000 clones listed, 88% were seen once; the top ten hold 7.5% to 9.5%. This specimen comes from a study of blood T cell repertoires in COVID-19. Study background: Samples taken during acute and convalescent COVID-19 were collected in the United States, Italy and Spain.

The sequencing sample was made of peripheral blood. The clonotype comes from a woman in her 70s with acute or convalescent COVID-19.

CDR3 amino acids: CAWSGFGGYTF. In DNA, the CDR3 is TGTGCCTGGAGTGGTTTCGGGGGCTACACCTTC. This rearrangement joins TRBV30 to TRBJ1-2; unclear D gene. The length of the CDR3 is 11 residues. The germline V gene encodes CDR1 GTSNPN and CDR2 SVGIG (reference sequence). The germline V and J ends were trimmed by 1 base and 8 bases, with 8 bases remaining between them.